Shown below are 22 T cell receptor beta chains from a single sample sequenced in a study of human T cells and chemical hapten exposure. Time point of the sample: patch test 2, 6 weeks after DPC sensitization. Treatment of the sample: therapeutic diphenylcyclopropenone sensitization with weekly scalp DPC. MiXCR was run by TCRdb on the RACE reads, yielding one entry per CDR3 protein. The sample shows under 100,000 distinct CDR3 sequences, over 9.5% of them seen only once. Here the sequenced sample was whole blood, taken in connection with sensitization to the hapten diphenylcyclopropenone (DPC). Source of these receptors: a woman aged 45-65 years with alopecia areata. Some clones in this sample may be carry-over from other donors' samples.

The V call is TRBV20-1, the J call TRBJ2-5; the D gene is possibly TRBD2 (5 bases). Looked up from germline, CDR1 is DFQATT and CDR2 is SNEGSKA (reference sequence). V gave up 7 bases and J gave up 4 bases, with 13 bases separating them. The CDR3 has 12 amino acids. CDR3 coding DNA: TGCAGTGGGCTCGTTGCGGGAGAGACCCAGTACTTC. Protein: CSGLVAGETQYF.

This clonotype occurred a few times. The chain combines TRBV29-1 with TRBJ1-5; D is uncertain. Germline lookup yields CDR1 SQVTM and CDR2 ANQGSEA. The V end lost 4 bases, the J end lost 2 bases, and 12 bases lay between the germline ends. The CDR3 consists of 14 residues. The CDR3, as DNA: TGCAGCGTTGCGTCGGACGGAGGCAATCAGCCCCAGCATTTT. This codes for CSVASDGGNQPQHF. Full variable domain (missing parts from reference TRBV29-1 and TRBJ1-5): SAVISQKPSRDICQRGTSLTIQCQVDSQVTMMFWYRQQPGQSLTLIATANQGSEATYESGFVIDKFPISRPNLTFSTLTVSNMSPEDSSIYLCSVASDGGNQPQHFGDGTRLSIL.

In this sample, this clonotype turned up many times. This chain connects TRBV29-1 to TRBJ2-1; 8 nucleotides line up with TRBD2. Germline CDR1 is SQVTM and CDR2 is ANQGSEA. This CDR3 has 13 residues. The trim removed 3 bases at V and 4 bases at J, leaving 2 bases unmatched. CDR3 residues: CSVEIAGYNEQFF. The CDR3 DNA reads TGCAGCGTTGAGATAGCGGGGTACAATGAGCAGTTCTTC.

The CDR3 loop reads CASSLGFPSTDTQYF. CDR3 coding DNA: TGCGCCAGCAGCTTGGGATTTCCTAGCACAGATACGCAGTATTTT. This chain connects TRBV5-1 to TRBJ2-3; no reliable D call. V lost 0 bases and J lost 0, with 8 bases in between. Germline-derived CDR1 and CDR2 are SGHRS and YFSETQ. The CDR3 has 15 amino acids.

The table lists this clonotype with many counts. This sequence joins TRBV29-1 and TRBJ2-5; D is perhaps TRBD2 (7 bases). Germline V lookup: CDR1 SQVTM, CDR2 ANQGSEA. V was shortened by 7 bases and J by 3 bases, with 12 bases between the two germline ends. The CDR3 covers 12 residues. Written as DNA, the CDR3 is TGCAGCGGCGGGGGCCCTAAAGAGACCCAGTACTTC. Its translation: CSGGGPKETQYF.

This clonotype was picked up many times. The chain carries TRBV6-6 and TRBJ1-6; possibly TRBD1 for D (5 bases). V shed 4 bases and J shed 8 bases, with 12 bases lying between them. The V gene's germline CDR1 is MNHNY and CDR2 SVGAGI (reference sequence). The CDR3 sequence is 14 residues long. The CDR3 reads CASSFRPRDSPLHF. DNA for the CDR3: TGTGCCAGCAGTTTTCGACCCAGGGATTCACCCCTCCACTTT.

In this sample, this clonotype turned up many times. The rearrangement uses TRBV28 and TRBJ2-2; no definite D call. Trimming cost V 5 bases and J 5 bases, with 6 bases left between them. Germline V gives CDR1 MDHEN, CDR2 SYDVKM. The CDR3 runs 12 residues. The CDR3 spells CASSKLTGELFF. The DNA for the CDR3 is TGTGCCAGCAGTAAATTAACCGGGGAGCTGTTTTTT.

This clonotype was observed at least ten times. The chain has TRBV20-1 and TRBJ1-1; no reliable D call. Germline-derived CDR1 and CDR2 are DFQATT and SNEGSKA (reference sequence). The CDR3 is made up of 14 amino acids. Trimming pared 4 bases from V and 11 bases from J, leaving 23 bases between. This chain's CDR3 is CSATQSRTAALAFF. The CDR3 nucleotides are TGCAGTGCTACCCAAAGCCGAACCGCTGCTCTGGCTTTCTTT.

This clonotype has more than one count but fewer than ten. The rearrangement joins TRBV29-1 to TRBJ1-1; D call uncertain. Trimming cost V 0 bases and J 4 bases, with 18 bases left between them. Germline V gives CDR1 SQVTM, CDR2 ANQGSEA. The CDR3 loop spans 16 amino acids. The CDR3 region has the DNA TGCAGCGTTGAAGAGAACTTTGGAGAGAGGGCCACTGAAGCTTTCTTT. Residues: CSVEENFGERATEAFF.

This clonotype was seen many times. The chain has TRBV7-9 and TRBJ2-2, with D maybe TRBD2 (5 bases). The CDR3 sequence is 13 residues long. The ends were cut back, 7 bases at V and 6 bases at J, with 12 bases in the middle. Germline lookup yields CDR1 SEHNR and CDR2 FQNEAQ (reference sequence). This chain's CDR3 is CASTPTGAGELFF. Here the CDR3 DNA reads TGTGCCAGCACCCCGACCGGGGCCGGGGAGCTGTTTTTT.

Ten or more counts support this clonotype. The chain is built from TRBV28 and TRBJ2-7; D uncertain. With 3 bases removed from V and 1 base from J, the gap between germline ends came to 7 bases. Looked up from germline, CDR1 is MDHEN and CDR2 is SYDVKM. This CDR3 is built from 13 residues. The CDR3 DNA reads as TGTGCCAGCAGTTTGAGATGGTCCTACGAGCAGTACTTC. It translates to CASSLRWSYEQYF.

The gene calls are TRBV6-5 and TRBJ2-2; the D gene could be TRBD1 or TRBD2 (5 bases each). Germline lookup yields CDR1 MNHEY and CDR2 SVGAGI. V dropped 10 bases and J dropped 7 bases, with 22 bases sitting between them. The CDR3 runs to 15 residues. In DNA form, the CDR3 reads TGTGCCACCCGGGGCGGTGGGTGGTTTGGCGGGGAGCTGTTTTTT. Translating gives CATRGGGWFGGELFF.

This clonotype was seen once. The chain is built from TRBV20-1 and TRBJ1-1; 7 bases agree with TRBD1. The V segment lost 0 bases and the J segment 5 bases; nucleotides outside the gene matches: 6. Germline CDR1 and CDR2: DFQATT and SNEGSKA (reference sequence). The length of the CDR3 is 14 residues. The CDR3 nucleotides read TGCAGTGCTAGAGATCCCCAGGGGGGGACTGAAGCTTTCTTT. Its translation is CSARDPQGGTEAFF.

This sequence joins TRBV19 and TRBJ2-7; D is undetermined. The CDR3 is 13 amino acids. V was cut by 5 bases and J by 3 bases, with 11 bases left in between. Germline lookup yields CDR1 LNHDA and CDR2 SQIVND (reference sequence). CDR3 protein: CASSGRTSYEQYF. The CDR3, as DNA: TGTGCCAGTAGTGGCCGCACCAGCTACGAGCAGTACTTC.

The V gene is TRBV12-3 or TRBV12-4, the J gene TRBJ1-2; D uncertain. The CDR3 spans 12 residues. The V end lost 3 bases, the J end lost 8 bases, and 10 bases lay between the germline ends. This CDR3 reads CASSFEDLGYTF. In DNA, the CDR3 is TGTGCCAGCAGTTTTGAGGATTTGGGCTACACCTTC.

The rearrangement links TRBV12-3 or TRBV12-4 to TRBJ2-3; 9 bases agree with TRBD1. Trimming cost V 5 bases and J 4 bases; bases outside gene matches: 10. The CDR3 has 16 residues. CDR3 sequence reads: CASSAYRDRVADTQYF. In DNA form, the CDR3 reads TGTGCCAGCAGTGCCTACCGGGACAGGGTTGCAGATACGCAGTATTTT.

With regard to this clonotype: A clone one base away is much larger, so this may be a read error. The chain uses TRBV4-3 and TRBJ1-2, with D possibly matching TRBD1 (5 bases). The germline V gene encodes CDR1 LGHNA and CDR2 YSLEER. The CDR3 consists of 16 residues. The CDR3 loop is CASNQELNRINYGYTF. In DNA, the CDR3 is TGCGCCAGCAACCAAGAACTGAACAGGATAAACTATGGCTACACCTTC.

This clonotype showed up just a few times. CDR3 coding DNA: TGTGCCAGCAGCGTAGATTTGCGGGAGGGAGATACGCAGTATTTT. Translation: CASSVDLREGDTQYF. This chain connects TRBV9 to TRBJ2-3; 9 bases map to TRBD2. This CDR3 spans 15 amino acids. The germline V gene has CDR1 SGDLS and CDR2 YYNGEE. J was trimmed by 5 bases and V by 0 bases; bases with no gene match: 4.

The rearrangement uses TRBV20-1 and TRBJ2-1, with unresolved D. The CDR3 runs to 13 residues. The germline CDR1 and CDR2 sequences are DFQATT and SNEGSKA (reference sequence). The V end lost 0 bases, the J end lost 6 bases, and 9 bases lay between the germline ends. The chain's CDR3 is CSARDPLGNEQFF. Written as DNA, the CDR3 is TGCAGTGCTAGAGATCCCCTAGGCAATGAGCAGTTCTTC.

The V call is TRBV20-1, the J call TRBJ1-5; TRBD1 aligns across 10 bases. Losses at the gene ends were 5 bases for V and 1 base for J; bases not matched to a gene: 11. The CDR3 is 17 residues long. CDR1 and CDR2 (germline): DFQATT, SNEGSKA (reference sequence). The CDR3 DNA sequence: TGCAGTGCTTCGGGACAGGGGCGACATGGGAGCAATCAGCCCCAGCATTTT. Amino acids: CSASGQGRHGSNQPQHF.

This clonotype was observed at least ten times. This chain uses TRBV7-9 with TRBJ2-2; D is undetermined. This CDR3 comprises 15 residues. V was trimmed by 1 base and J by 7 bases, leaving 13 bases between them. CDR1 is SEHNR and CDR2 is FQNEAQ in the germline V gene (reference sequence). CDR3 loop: CASSLEGLGIGELFF. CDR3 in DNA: TGTGCCAGCAGCTTAGAAGGCCTGGGTATCGGGGAGCTGTTTTTT.

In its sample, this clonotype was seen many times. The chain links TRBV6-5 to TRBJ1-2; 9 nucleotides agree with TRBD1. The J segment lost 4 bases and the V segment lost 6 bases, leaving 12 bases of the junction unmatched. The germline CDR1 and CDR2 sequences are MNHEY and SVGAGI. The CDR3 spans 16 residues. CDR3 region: CASSPVTGTGIYGYTF. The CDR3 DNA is TGTGCCAGCAGCCCTGTAACCGGGACAGGGATCTATGGCTACACCTTC.